This T cell receptor beta chain is from a study of T cell responses to AZD1222 COVID-19 vaccine. Of note for this clone: Antigen: not known.

Regarding the study as a whole: The donors showed a predominance of white British ancestry and of females, with possible underestimation of clonal diversity. The study identified only five or six AZD1222 recipients as seropositive at baseline.

Assay used: immunoSEQ multiplex PCR; TCRdb lists only in-frame clones, some missing. The sample lists 140,000 or so clones, approximately 90% occurring once. The V gene lost 5 bases and the J gene lost 5 bases, with 15 bases spanning the gap. CDR3 length equals 14 residues. The germline gives CDR1 MNHEY, CDR2 SVGEGT. The chain links TRBV6-2 or TRBV6-3 to TRBJ2-5; D perhaps matches TRBD1 (6 bases). The TCR was taken from an adult who received the AZD1222 COVID-19 vaccine. The starting material was peripheral blood, obtained 28 days after the second AZD1222 dose. CDR3 in amino acids: CASSDGLRGETQYF. The CDR3 coding sequence is TGTGCCAGCAGTGATGGGTTGAGGGGGGAGACCCAGTACTTC.